The rows below give T cell receptor beta chains drawn from one sample of a study of T cells in Graves' hyperthyroidism and ophthalmopathy. One entry per CDR3 protein, called by TCRdb with MiXCR from the multiplex PCR reads. The sample yields fewer than 650,000 distinct CDR3 sequences, 13% to 15% seen once. Sequenced: blood. The receptors were sampled from a woman aged 18 to 35 with Graves' ophthalmopathy. Each CDR3 is given with its conserved first and last residue. Fields, in order: V gene, J gene, D gene, clone size, CDR3 DNA, CDR3 protein. The D gene is left open where the match is weak. Only part of the rows carry a size: once, few, many, or a class if the clone is expanded.

>TRBV2|TRBJ1-1|.|many
TGTGCCAGCAGTGTCTGGATGACTGAAGCTTTCTTT
CASSVWMTEAFF
>TRBV6-2/TRBV6-3|TRBJ1-6|TRBD1|.
TGTGCCACCGGACAGGGAGGCTCCTATAATTCACCCCTCCACTTT
CATGQGGSYNSPLHF
>TRBV11-3|TRBJ2-5|TRBD2|.
TGTGCCAGCAGCTCCCACCCCCAGACTAGCGGGAGGGCCCGGGAGACCCAGTACTTC
CASSSHPQTSGRARETQYF
>TRBV7-9|TRBJ1-2|.|.
TGTGCCAGCAGCTTGGACCGGGACCGAGAGGGCTACACCTTC
CASSLDRDREGYTF
>TRBV28|TRBJ1-1|.|.
TGTGCCAGCAGTTTTCCTGGCAGGGGTGCGTCTGAAGCTTTCTTT
CASSFPGRGASEAFF
>TRBV6-1|TRBJ2-3|TRBD2|.
TGTGCCAGCACCGAACTAGCGGGAGGTGGAGATACGCAGTATTTT
CASTELAGGGDTQYF
>TRBV20-1|TRBJ2-7|TRBD1|many
TGCAGTGCTGAACCGGACAGGCGGAGCTCCTACGAGCAGTACTTC
CSAEPDRRSSYEQYF
>TRBV6-1|TRBJ1-6|.|many
TGTGCCAGCAGTGAAAACGGGGACCGCCACCCGGTACTCCTCCACTTT
CASSENGDRHPVLLHF
>TRBV5-6|TRBJ2-2|TRBD2|.
TGTGCCAGCAGCCCCCTAGCGGGAGCTGGGGGGGGCACCGGGGAGCTGTTTTTT
CASSPLAGAGGGTGELFF
>TRBV20-1|TRBJ1-1|TRBD1|many
TGCAGTGCTAGAGATAAGGGACAGGGCACTGAAGCTTTCTTT
CSARDKGQGTEAFF
>TRBV4-2|TRBJ1-5|.|few
TGTGCCAGCAGCCAAGAAGAGGCAGATAGCAATCAGCCCCAGCATTTT
CASSQEEADSNQPQHF
>TRBV19|TRBJ2-1|.|.
TGTGCCAGTAGAAAAAGTAACCCAGGGGTCGATGAGCAGTTCTTC
CASRKSNPGVDEQFF
>TRBV19|TRBJ2-5|TRBD2|.
TGTGCCAGTAGTGGAAGACTAGCGGGAGATCAGACCCAGTACTTC
CASSGRLAGDQTQYF
>TRBV19|TRBJ2-7|TRBD2|.
TGTGCCAGTAGTGGCGGGACTAGCGGGAGCCGGTGGGAGCAGTACTTC
CASSGGTSGSRWEQYF
>TRBV2|TRBJ2-1|.|many
TGTGCCAGCAAGGCGGATTCCTACAATGAGCAGTTCTTC
CASKADSYNEQFF
>TRBV6-5|TRBJ2-7|.|many
TGTGCCAGCAGTTACAACCCCGGGCAGGGCTACGAGCAGTACTTC
CASSYNPGQGYEQYF
>TRBV5-1|TRBJ2-3|TRBD2|many
TGCGCCAGCAGCTCTGAGCGGGAGACAGATACGCAGTATTTT
CASSSERETDTQYF
>TRBV30|TRBJ1-4|TRBD1|.
TGTGCCTTGGACAGGGGGTATGAAAAACTGTTTTTT
CALDRGYEKLFF
>TRBV4-3|TRBJ2-1|TRBD2|.
TGCGCCAGCAGCCAAGTGCTAAGCGGGAGCTCCTACAATGAGCAGTTCTTC
CASSQVLSGSSYNEQFF
>TRBV2|TRBJ2-1|TRBD2|many
TGTGCCAGCATCGCATCAGGGACTAGCGGGTATGCCTACAATGAGCAGTTCTTC
CASIASGTSGYAYNEQFF
>TRBV6-2/TRBV6-3|TRBJ2-7|.|.
TGTGCCAGCAGATACCAGCGGAGGGACGGGCAGTACTTC
CASRYQRRDGQYF
>TRBV14|TRBJ1-2|TRBD1|.
TGTGCCAGCAGCCGGCGAACAGGGGGCTCCTATGGCTACACCTTC
CASSRRTGGSYGYTF
>TRBV5-5|TRBJ2-1|TRBD2|many
TGTGCCAGCAGCTTGGCCCCCACGGCTAGCGGGAGGAGGAATGAGCAGTTCTTC
CASSLAPTASGRRNEQFF
>TRBV2|TRBJ1-1|TRBD1|many
TGTGCCAGCAGTGGCGAGGGGGCGGGCCCGAACACTGAAGCTTTCTTT
CASSGEGAGPNTEAFF
>TRBV7-2|TRBJ2-2|.|.
TGTGCCAGCAGCTTAATGCGGACAGCCACCGGGGAGCTGTTTTTT
CASSLMRTATGELFF
>TRBV29-1|TRBJ2-1|TRBD2|many
TGCAGCGCAGCTGAGGGACTAGCGGGCTTTGAGCAGTTCTTC
CSAAEGLAGFEQFF